These 7 T cell receptor beta chains were all obtained from the same sample, sequenced in a study of blood T cell repertoires in COVID-19. Sequencing used immunoSEQ multiplex PCR; TCRdb keeps in-frame clones, though not all of them. The sample lists tens of thousands of clones, approximately 89% occurring once. Sequenced sample: peripheral blood. All receptors derive from a woman of 80 years or more with acute or convalescent COVID-19.

The V gene is TRBV5-1, the J gene TRBJ2-7, with a tentative D call TRBD2 (7 bases). V lost 0 bases to trimming and J lost 5 bases, with 12 bases between them. Germline loops: CDR1 SGHRS, CDR2 YFSETQ. This CDR3 spans 14 amino acids. CDR3 nucleotide sequence: TGCGCCAGCAGCTTGGATGGGGGGGCTAACGAGCAGTACTTC. It is translated as CASSLDGGANEQYF.

The J gene is TRBJ2-7, the V gene TRBV5-5, with 8 bases lining up with TRBD1. J was trimmed by 4 bases and V by 4 bases; bases with no gene match: 10. The CDR3 has 15 residues. CDR1 and CDR2 (germline): SGHKS, YYEKEE (reference sequence). The CDR3 protein is CASSRDRGHRYEQYF. CDR3 bases: TGTGCCAGCAGCCGCGACAGGGGACATCGGTACGAGCAGTACTTC. Drawing the rest from reference TRBV5-5 and TRBJ2-7, the complete variable domain is DAGVTQSPTHLIKTRGQQVTLRCSPISGHKSVSWYQQVLGQGPQFIFQYYEKEERGRGNFPDRFSARQFPNYSSELNVNALLLGDSALYLCASSRDRGHRYEQYFGPGTRLTVT.

The V gene is TRBV5-1, the J gene TRBJ1-2; D ambiguous. V was clipped by 0 bases and J by 8 bases, with 17 bases between them. The CDR3 contains 15 residues. The germline gives CDR1 SGHRS, CDR2 YFSETQ. CDR3 DNA sequence: TGCGCCAGCAGCTTGGCCGCCGGTTCGCGAGGGGGCTACACCTTC. As protein: CASSLAAGSRGGYTF.

The chain is built from TRBV7-9 and TRBJ1-6; D gene unclear. The length of the CDR3 is 16 residues. V lost 2 bases, J lost 8 bases, and 16 bases lay in between. Germline-derived CDR1 and CDR2 are SEHNR and FQNEAQ (reference sequence). CDR3 DNA: TGTGCCAGCAGCTTACCCCTGGTAAGGGAGGATTCACCCCTCCACTTT. Its translation is CASSLPLVREDSPLHF.

This chain uses TRBV3-1 (or the pseudogene TRBV3-2) with TRBJ2-1, with TRBD2 as a possible D gene (5 bases). CDR1 is LGHDT and CDR2 is YNNKEL in the germline V gene (reference sequence). This CDR3 has 17 amino acids. V was pared by 0 bases and J by 0 bases, with 12 bases between. DNA of the CDR3: TGTGCCAGCAGCCAAGACTCGCGGGTAAGCTCCTACAATGAGCAGTTCTTC. It encodes CASSQDSRVSSYNEQFF.

This clone was seen only a few times. V usage is TRBV9 and J usage is TRBJ2-1; D gene uncertain. Trimming removed 0 bases at V and 3 bases at J, with 10 bases between. The germline CDR1 and CDR2 sequences are SGDLS and YYNGEE. The CDR3 length is 15 residues. CDR3 residues: CASSVELAFYNEQFF. The CDR3 DNA reads TGTGCCAGCAGCGTAGAATTGGCATTCTACAATGAGCAGTTCTTC.

The chain employs TRBV6-5 and TRBJ2-7, with 9 nucleotides matching TRBD1. Germline V gene sequence: CDR1 MNHEY, CDR2 SVGAGI. Trimming cost V 10 bases and J 4 bases; bases outside gene matches: 5. The CDR3 is 12 residues long. The CDR3 DNA reads TGTGCCACTGCCGGGACAGGGTACGAGCAGTACTTC. This codes for CATAGTGYEQYF.